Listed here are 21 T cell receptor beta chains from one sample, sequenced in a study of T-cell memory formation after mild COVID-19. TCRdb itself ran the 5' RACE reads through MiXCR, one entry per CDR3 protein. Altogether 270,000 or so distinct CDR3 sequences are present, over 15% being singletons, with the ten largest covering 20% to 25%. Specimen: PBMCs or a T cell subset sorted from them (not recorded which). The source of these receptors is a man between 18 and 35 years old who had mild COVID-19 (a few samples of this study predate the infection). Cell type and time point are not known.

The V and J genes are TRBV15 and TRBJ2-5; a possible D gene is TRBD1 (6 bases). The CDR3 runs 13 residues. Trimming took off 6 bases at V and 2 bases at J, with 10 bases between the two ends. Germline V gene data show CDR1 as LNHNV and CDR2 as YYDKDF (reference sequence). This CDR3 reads CATRGTNQETQYF. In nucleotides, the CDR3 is TGTGCCACCAGAGGGACAAATCAAGAGACCCAGTACTTC.

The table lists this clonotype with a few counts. The CDR3 sequence: CSVRSGESPYEQYF. The CDR3 bases are TGCAGCGTCCGGTCGGGTGAATCACCCTACGAGCAGTACTTC. The chain is built from TRBV29-1 and TRBJ2-7, with D hard to call. CDR1 and CDR2 from the germline V gene are SQVTM and ANQGSEA. The CDR3 runs 14 residues. V was cut by 6 bases and J by 2 bases, with 17 bases left in between.

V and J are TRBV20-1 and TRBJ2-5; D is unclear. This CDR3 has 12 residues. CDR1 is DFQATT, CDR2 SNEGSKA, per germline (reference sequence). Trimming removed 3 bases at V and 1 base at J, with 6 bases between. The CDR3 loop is CSASYGQETQYF. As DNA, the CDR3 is TGCAGTGCTAGTTACGGCCAAGAGACCCAGTACTTC.

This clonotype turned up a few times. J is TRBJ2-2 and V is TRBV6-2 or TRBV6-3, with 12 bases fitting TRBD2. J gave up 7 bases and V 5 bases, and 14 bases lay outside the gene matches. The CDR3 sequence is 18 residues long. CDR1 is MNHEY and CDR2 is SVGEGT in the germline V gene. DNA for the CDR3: TGTGCCAGCAGTCCCGTGACTAGCGGGGGCGGTTTGGACGGGGAGCTGTTTTTT. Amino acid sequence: CASSPVTSGGGLDGELFF.

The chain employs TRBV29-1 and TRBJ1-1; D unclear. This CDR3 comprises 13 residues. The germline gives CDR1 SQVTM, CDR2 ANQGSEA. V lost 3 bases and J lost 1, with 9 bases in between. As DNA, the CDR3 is TGCAGCGTTGAGGGTGGCCCGAACACTGAAGCTTTCTTT. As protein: CSVEGGPNTEAFF.

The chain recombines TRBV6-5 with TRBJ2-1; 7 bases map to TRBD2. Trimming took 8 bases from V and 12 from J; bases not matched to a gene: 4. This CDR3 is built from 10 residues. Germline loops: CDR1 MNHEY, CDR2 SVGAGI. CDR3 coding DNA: TGTGCCAGCGGCTGGGAGGGGCAGTTCTTC. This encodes CASGWEGQFF.

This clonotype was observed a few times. DNA of the CDR3: TGCGCCAGCAGCAAAGGACAGGGCTTAGAGACCCAGTACTTC. Its protein is CASSKGQGLETQYF. The J gene is TRBJ2-5, the V gene TRBV5-1; 8 bases agree with TRBD1. The J segment lost 4 bases and the V segment lost 4 bases, leaving 6 bases of the junction unmatched. This CDR3 has 14 residues. Germline assignment: CDR1 SGHRS and CDR2 YFSETQ.

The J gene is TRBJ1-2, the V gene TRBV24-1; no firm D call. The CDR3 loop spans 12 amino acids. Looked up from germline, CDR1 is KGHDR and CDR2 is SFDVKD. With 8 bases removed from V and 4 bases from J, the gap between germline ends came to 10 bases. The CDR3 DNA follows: TGTGCCACCACTCCTATTGGCTATGGCTACACCTTC. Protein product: CATTPIGYGYTF.

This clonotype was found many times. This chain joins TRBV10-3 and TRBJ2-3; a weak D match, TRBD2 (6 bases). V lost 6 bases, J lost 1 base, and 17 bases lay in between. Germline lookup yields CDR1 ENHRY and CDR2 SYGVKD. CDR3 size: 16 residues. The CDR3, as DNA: TGTGCCATCAGAGCCCGTGTGGAGGGTGGCACAGATACGCAGTATTTT. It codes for CAIRARVEGGTDTQYF.

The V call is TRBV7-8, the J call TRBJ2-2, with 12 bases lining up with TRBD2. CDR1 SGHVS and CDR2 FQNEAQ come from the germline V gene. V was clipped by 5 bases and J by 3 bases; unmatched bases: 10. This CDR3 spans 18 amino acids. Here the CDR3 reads CASSVRLAGETHTGELFF. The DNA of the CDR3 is TGTGCCAGCAGCGTAAGACTAGCGGGGGAGACCCACACCGGGGAGCTGTTTTTT. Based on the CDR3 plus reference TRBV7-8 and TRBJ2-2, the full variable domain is GAGVSQSPRYKVAKRGQDVALRCDPISGHVSLFWYQQALGQGPEFLTYFQNEAQLDKSGLPSDRFFAERPEGSVSTLKIQRTQQEDSAVYLCASSVRLAGETHTGELFFGEGSRLTVL.

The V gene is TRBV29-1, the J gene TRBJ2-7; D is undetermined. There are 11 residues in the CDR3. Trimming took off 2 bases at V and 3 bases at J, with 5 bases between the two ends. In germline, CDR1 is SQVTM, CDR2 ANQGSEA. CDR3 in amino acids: CSVETGYEQYF. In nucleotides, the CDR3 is TGCAGCGTTGAAACTGGCTACGAGCAGTACTTC.

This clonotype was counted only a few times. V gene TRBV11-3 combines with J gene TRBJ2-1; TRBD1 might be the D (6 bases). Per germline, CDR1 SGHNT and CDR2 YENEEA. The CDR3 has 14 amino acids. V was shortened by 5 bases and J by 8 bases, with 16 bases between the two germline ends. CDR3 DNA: TGTGCCAGCAGCAGCATGCACAGGGCCGATGAGCAGTTCTTC. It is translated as CASSSMHRADEQFF.

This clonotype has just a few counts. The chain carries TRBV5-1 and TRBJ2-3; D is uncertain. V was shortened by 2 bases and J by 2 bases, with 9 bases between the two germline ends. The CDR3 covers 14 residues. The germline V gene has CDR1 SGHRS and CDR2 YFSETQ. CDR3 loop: CASSFRLYTDTQYF. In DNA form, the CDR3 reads TGCGCCAGCAGCTTCAGACTGTACACAGATACGCAGTATTTT.

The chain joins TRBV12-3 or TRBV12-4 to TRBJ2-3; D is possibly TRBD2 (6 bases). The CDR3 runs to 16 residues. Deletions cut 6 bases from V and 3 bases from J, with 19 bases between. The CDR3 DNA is TGTGCCAGCAGGCCTCGGGACGGGAGAGGGACAGATACGCAGTATTTT. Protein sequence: CASRPRDGRGTDTQYF.

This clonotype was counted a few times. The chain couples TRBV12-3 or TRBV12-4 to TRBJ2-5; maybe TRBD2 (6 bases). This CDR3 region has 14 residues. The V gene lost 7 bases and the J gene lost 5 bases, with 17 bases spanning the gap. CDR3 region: CASTRGRDRETQYF. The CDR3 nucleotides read TGTGCCAGCACCCGAGGGCGGGACCGGGAGACCCAGTACTTC.

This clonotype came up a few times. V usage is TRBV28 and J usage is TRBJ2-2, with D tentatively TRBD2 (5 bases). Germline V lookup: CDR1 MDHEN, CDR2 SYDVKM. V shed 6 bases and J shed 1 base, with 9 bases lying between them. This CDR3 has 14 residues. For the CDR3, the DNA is TGTGCCAGCAGACTAGACGGGAACACCGGGGAGCTGTTTTTT. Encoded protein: CASRLDGNTGELFF.

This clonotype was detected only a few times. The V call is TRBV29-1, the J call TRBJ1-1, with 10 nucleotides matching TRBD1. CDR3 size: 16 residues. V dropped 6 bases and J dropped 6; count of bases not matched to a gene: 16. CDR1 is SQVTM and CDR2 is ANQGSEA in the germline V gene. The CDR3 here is CSVTGGTGEITAEAFF. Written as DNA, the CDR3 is TGCAGCGTCACCGGTGGGACAGGGGAGATCACCGCTGAAGCTTTCTTT.

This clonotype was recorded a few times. In DNA, the CDR3 is TGTGCCAGCAGCTTAGGGGAGGCGGGAGCCGATACGCAGTATTTT. It codes for CASSLGEAGADTQYF. This chain uses TRBV7-9 with TRBJ2-3; 7 bases map to TRBD2. The CDR3 is 15 residues long. Trimming at V came to 1 base and at J to 6 bases, leaving 7 bases not matched to a gene. CDR1 SEHNR and CDR2 FQNEAQ come from the germline V gene (reference sequence). Full variable domain (missing parts from reference TRBV7-9 and TRBJ2-3): DTGVSQNPRHKITKRGQNVTFRCDPISEHNRLYWYRQTLGQGPEFLTYFQNEAQLEKSRLLSDRFSAERPKGSFSTLEIQRTEQGDSAMYLCASSLGEAGADTQYFGPGTRLTVL.

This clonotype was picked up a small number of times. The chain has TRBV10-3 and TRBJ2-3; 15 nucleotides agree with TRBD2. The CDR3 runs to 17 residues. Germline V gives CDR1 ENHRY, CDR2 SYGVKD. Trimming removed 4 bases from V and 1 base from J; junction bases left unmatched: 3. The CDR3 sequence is CAISGGLAGGGTDTQYF. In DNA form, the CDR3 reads TGTGCCATCAGTGGAGGACTAGCGGGGGGGGGCACAGATACGCAGTATTTT.

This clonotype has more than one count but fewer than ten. CDR3 residues: CASSPRGVGTGELFF. CDR3 DNA sequence: TGTGCCAGCAGCCCCCGGGGGGTAGGCACCGGGGAGCTGTTTTTT. The chain carries TRBV5-4 and TRBJ2-2; 7 bases match TRBD2. The CDR3 extends over 15 amino acids. The V and J ends lost 4 bases and 4 bases, in that order; junction bases with no gene match: 7. CDR1 and CDR2 (germline): SGHNT, YYREEE (reference sequence).

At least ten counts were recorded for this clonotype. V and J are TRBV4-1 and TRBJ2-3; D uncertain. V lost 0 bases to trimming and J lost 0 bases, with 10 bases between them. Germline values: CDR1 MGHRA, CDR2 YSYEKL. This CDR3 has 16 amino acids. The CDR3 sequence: CASSQEGFPSTDTQYF. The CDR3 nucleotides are TGCGCCAGCAGCCAAGAGGGGTTCCCTAGCACAGATACGCAGTATTTT.